This TCR beta chain came from a study of T cells after yellow fever vaccination. TCRdb recomputed calls from the 5' RACE reads with MiXCR, one row per CDR3 protein. The sample includes some 99,000 distinct CDR3 sequences, around 5.8% seen only once; the top ten take about two fifths. The specimen was CD8+ T cells sorted from PBMCs, collected 10 days after the yellow fever booster vaccination. This receptor was obtained from a man aged 18-30 years who received the YFV17D yellow fever vaccine.

The CDR3 region is CASSDSDRGEQYF. The CDR3 DNA sequence: TGTGCCAGCAGTGACTCGGACAGGGGCGAGCAGTACTTC. V gene TRBV6-4 combines with J gene TRBJ2-7; 9 bases fit TRBD1. The CDR3 contains 13 residues. Trimming removed 0 bases from V and 6 bases from J; junction bases left unmatched: 0. Germline CDR1 and CDR2: MRHNA and SNTAGT.